What follows is one T cell receptor beta chain and its context. This sample is drawn from a study of CD8 T cells in Susac syndrome. Deletions cut 7 bases from V and 12 bases from J, with 13 bases between. The CDR3 runs to 11 residues. With random hexamers, reverse transcription was performed on about 0.5 to 1 ug of RNA. Amplification of TCR beta CDR3 by immunoSEQ multiplex PCR spanned 54 Vbeta and 13 Jbeta. A single record per CDR3 protein comes from TCRdb applying MiXCR to the immunoSEQ multiplex PCR reads. The sample yields some 150,000 distinct CDR3 sequences, about 94% seen once. The receptor was isolated from a human donor with multiple sclerosis. Sequencing input: CD8+ T cells from PBMCs. V is TRBV12-3 or TRBV12-4 and J is TRBJ2-1, with D possibly being TRBD1 (6 bases). The CDR3 sequence: CASTLIGGQFF. As DNA, the CDR3 is TGTGCCAGCACTCTAATAGGGGGGCAGTTCTTC.